This paragraph covers one T cell receptor (beta chain) sequence. These data are taken from a study of shared clonotypes between healthy human individuals. Clones were read by immunoSEQ multiplex PCR, and TCRdb kept only the in-frame ones, dropping some. The repertoire holds some 500,000 clones, with almost 97% as singletons. The sequenced material came from naive CD4+ T cells sorted from blood. Subset given: CD45RA+ positively selected. The clonotype was recovered from a woman aged 25 to 39 in good health.

The CDR3 region has the DNA TGTGCCAGCAGACAAACCCGGGGACTAATATACGAGCAGTACTTC. It specifies CASRQTRGLIYEQYF. The chain recombines TRBV13 with TRBJ2-7; 7 bases match TRBD2. Per the germline V gene, CDR1 is PRHDT and CDR2 is FYEKMQ (reference sequence). J gave up 4 bases and V 6 bases, and 12 bases lay outside the gene matches. The CDR3 contains 15 residues.